Reported below is one T cell receptor (beta chain). Its antigen is currently not known. Base qualities were left out, and no much larger clone turns up one base away. The CDR3 contains 15 residues, cysteine and phenylalanine counted. Only CDR3 DNA remains: 45 bases, in frame from the first base. V loses 7 bases, J loses 5 bases, and the germline ends lie 20 bases apart. According to the germline V gene, CDR1 reads SNHLY and CDR2 reads FYNNEI. These data come from a study of cytomegalovirus exposure and HLA in healthy donors listed by TCRdb under 2017. In the study overall: An earlier analysis of about 560 of the donors reported under 300 Gb of sequence data and some 110 million unique TCR beta sequences obtained from around 180 million T cells. An early release covering over 500 HLA-typed donors comprised about 320 gigabases of sequencing data and about 90 million unique TCR sequences. Of the approximately 400 genotyped donors, around 81% fell in the genetic ancestry cluster associated with self-reported Caucasian donors. The study aimed to test whether signatures of past pathogen exposure could be identified by cataloging public T cell receptors. Using immunosequencing, the study profiled T cell repertoires from 500 to 800 subjects and related those repertoires to cytomegalovirus serostatus. Besides the first cohort of roughly 700 subjects, a separate validation cohort made up of 120 different subjects was used. The study combined high-throughput TCR immunosequencing, statistical association of individual TCRs with disease status, and machine learning to predict cytomegalovirus infection status. In a later analysis, previously published TCR beta repertoires from 550 to 750 donors were re-analyzed and high-resolution HLA genotyping was added so that TCR occurrence patterns could be studied. In the later analysis, no new phenotypic data were used to find candidate immune exposures; instead, reliance was placed on TCR beta sequences and their occurrence across donors. An earlier analysis of some 500 of the donors applied high-throughput TCR beta sequencing to assess whether each TCR beta V gene segment acted as functional or pseudogenic. Alongside the repertoire data, information on donor age, sex, ethnicity and CMV serostatus was compiled. A later genetic analysis took genome-wide SNP genotypes for 398 of the 666 donors and used that subset as a discovery cohort. All discovery cohort repertoires had been generated using a single sequencing platform. Class I and class II HLA loci were covered by the typing at four-digit resolution. Typing coverage differed by locus: A, B, C, DRB1 and DQB1 were typed in roughly 629-630 donors, DQA1 in approximately 520, DPA1 in some 610, and DPB1 in just under 480. A handful of DR-DQ haplotypes were handled as single units for association and clustering because linkage in the cohort was strong. Among under 450 genotyped donors of the cohort, an average of around 240,000 unique TCR beta nucleotide sequences were sequenced per donor, about a sixth of them non-productive.

What the study reported, not specific to this receptor: About 17 rarely observed V segments, including chromosome 9 orphons, were excluded from the earlier analysis of about 500 of the donors because counts were too low. The sequencing pipeline was judged likely to have produced a cluster of highly shared sequence variants as a technical artifact. This cohort had only TCR beta chains sequenced, and the lack of alpha or paired-chain data limited which features could be detected. A later analysis reported that several top co-occurrence clusters appeared linked to parvovirus B19, influenza, CMV and Epstein-Barr virus. In a later analysis, most CMV-associated TCR beta chains were found to appear HLA-restricted, with HLA associations seemingly driven largely by CMV exposure. Some IMGT-functional V segments, including TRBV6-2 and TRBV6-3, could not be told apart with the 87-base-pair reads, so those segments were excluded. The authors suggested that the approach could potentially be generalized to other disease states and immunological phenotypes. When HLA alleles, especially DR and DQ, strongly co-occurred, TCR associations were difficult to assign to individual alleles. In vitro tests confirmed that a few of the cytomegalovirus-associated TCR beta chains recognize cytomegalovirus antigens. In an earlier analysis of about 540 of the donors, most TCR beta V segments were observed in productive rearrangements about 90% or about 30% of the time, broadly matching IMGT annotations. Cytomegalovirus status was reported to be diagnosed by the classifier with high specificity and sensitivity in both the original and validation cohorts. The only immune exposure information available for the cohort was CMV serostatus. A further reported finding was that TCR beta sequences accurately predicted the HLA-A and HLA-B alleles for most subjects in the first cohort. Across donors, most TCR sequences were observed very rarely, whereas some public TCRs were present in many individuals. The study gave a list of about 150 TCR beta chains associated with cytomegalovirus. Compared with the roughly 700-donor mean, donors in an Asian-associated ancestry cluster had fewer N-insertions in productive TCRs, according to a later genetic analysis. Linkage disequilibrium might explain the correlated functional status among segregating V segments, but an unknown experimental factor could not be ruled out. According to a later analysis, TCR association rates differed among HLA loci, with DRB1 alleles showing the most associated TCRs and HLA-C alleles showing the fewest. In a later genetic analysis, a missense DCLRE1C variant was associated with V-gene and J-gene trimming of TCR beta chains, and the association was replicated in an independent cohort. Because some donors lacked HLA typing at each locus, the association tests relied only on the typed subset. The presence/absence analyses assumed that sequencing depth was roughly uniform across donors, and that assumption may not be true. At a false discovery rate of 0.05, a later analysis linked 15,000 to 20,000 TCR beta sequences to specific HLA alleles. In a later analysis, HLA-associated TCR beta chains showed more clonal expansion and lower generation probabilities than non-associated chains that were equally common.

The cohort was made up of approximately 670 healthy bone marrow donors. At the time of sampling, every cohort member was nominally healthy, though immune exposures that went unrecorded were likely present. The donor was CMV seronegative and belonged to the group of 320 or so seronegative cohort members. A peripheral blood sample was provided by each donor, and peripheral blood mononuclear cells were used for TCR beta sequencing. Genomic DNA extraction from the blood cell samples was performed with the Qiagen DNeasy Blood Extraction Kit. Libraries were prepared through the immunoSEQ multiplex PCR assay. A mixture of 60 forward primers for TCR Vbeta segments and 13 reverse primers for TCR Jbeta segments was used in the multiplex PCR. A multiplex PCR assay on genomic DNA amplified the CDR3 region of rearranged TCR beta genes. The amplified TCR beta libraries were sequenced on the Illumina HiSeq System as 87-base-pair reads. The authors' pipeline ran thus. In a later analysis, some 80 million unique TCR beta chains were counted across the 650 to 700 repertoires, and about 10 million of these chains were shared by at least two donors. To remove PCR and sequencing errors, raw reads were error-corrected and collapsed into unique sequences using a nearest-neighbor algorithm that merged closely related sequences. Alignment of CDR3 sequences to IMGT reference sequences was used to assign V, D and J gene segments. For a sequence to be retained, a match of at least six nucleotides to both a V gene segment and a J gene segment was required. Rearrangements were classified as productive when the CDR3 lacked stop codons and remained in frame with V and J, and all other rearrangements were classified as non-productive. Following IMGT convention, CDR3 was defined as the stretch from the second conserved V-encoded cysteine up to the conserved J-encoded phenylalanine. The earlier analysis of 587 of the donors excluded any sequence lacking an unambiguous match to a single V gene segment. In an earlier analysis of several hundred of the donors, V segments were called functional above 56.7% productive rearrangements and were called segregating when the between-donor standard deviation exceeded 5%. A statistical classification framework was built for diagnosing cytomegalovirus status from the catalog of TCR beta chain sequences. A later analysis assigned V and J genes by comparing TCR nucleotide sequences with IMGT/GENE-DB human TR gene sequences. Using the TCRdist pipeline, a later analysis assigned CDR3 sequences along with most-parsimonious VDJ recombination scenarios. In a later analysis, each TCR beta chain was defined by its CDR3 amino acid sequence together with its V-gene family, and reads without a unique V-gene family were excluded. As a way to deal with suspected cross-contamination and a sequencing artifact, a later analysis dropped 592 nucleotide sequences that were highly shared and had low generation probability. A later analysis calculated a clonal expansion index for each public chain from normalized within-repertoire ranks of inferred template counts. In a later analysis, generation probabilities were computed using a VDJ recombination model fitted to out-of-frame rearrangements, and the results were checked against IGoR. In a later analysis, hypergeometric tests were used to score TCR-TCR, TCR-HLA and TCR-CMV co-occurrence, with a repertoire-size bias correction applied to TCR pairs. False discovery rates were estimated in a later analysis by permuting HLA or CMV assignments 20 times. In a later analysis, co-occurring TCRs were grouped using DBSCAN, with TCRdist sequence similarity added in when clustering inside HLA-allele-positive subsets. Repertoires with fewer than 30,000 or more than 120,000 public chains, plus five repertoires with anomalous nucleotide sharing, were excluded from co-occurrence clustering. TCRdb mirrors the immuneACCESS table, restricted to in-frame sequences. Some clones are absent from its copies; in checked studies, under half trace to an unresolved V gene, and the reason for the others is unknown. D and trimming were read from the DNA, whereas the V and J calls and clone size are those reported in that table. For this sample the table gives about 140,000 clones, of which more than 75% were detected only once. In total, the top ten clones hold around 3% of the sample.

This sequence originates from a female donor in good health and CMV-seronegative. Specimen: PBMCs. The chain links TRBV2 with TRBJ2-5, and possibly TRBD1, on 5 matching bases. Read as DNA, the sequence is TGTGCCAGCACCGACCGACTTAATGGGGCGGAGACCCAGTACTTC. It is translated as CASTDRLNGAETQYF.